The clone carrying this T cell receptor (beta chain) was recorded only once. As originally analysed: Reference gene primer amplification gave estimated nucleated cell counts. TCRdb keeps only in-frame clones here, not all; method: immunoSEQ multiplex PCR. V and J calls and clone size come straight from that table; D and trimming were deduced from the DNA. Of 150,000 to 200,000 clones listed, approximately 79% were seen once; the top ten hold approximately 15%. This specimen belongs to a study of blood T cell repertoires in COVID-19. As for the study in general: There were acute and convalescent COVID-19 samples, and they came from the United States, Italy and Spain. Sample material is recorded as cDNA or gDNA derived from T cells, B-cell-depleted T cells, or PBMCs.

V was pared by 4 bases and J by 9 bases, with 7 bases of the junction left unmatched. Per germline, CDR1 LGHDT and CDR2 YNNKEL (reference sequence). CDR3 length equals 13 residues. Sequencing input: peripheral blood. The receptor was isolated from a man under 40 with active or convalescent COVID-19. This chain links TRBV3-1 (or the pseudogene TRBV3-2) with TRBJ1-1; 8 nucleotides align to TRBD1. In nucleotides, the CDR3 is TGTGCCAGCAGCCTCCGGGGACAGGACCAAGCTTTCTTT. Translated: CASSLRGQDQAFF.